This TCR beta chain was sequenced during a study of STAT5B mutations in CD4+ large granular lymphocyte leukemia. This CDR3 has 14 amino acids. Per the germline V gene, CDR1 is SGDLS and CDR2 is YYNGEE. Deletions cut 2 bases from V and 0 bases from J, with 7 bases between. This table comes from immunoSEQ multiplex PCR, and its TCRdb copy is limited to in-frame clones, with some not included. This table holds about 40,000 clones, 81% found once. V usage is TRBV9 and J usage is TRBJ2-3; tentatively, D is TRBD1 (5 bases). This TCR came from a human donor in good health. Sequencing was performed on CD4+ T cells from blood buffy coats. The CDR3 DNA is TGTGCCAGCAGCGTTCCAGGGAGCACAGATACGCAGTATTTT. Translating gives CASSVPGSTDTQYF.